This TCR beta chain was captured by sequencing in a study of cytomegalovirus exposure and HLA in healthy donors. Study conclusions and caveats: A classifier reportedly called cytomegalovirus status with high sensitivity and specificity. In a later analysis, a genetic analysis reported fewer productive-TCR N-insertions in an Asian-associated ancestry cluster than the cohort average. Common viral pathogens (according to a later analysis) appeared linked to several of the most significant clusters.

CDR1 is SGHNT and CDR2 is YYREEE in the germline V gene (reference sequence). The V gene lost 0 bases and the J gene lost 1 base, with 8 bases spanning the gap. The CDR3 loop spans 14 amino acids. About this clone: Its specificity is unknown.

PCR used 60 Vbeta primers and 13 Jbeta primers. Some clones are missing from TCRdb's copy, which holds only in-frame ones; the method was immunoSEQ multiplex PCR. The table has hundreds of thousands of clones, 80% to 90% seen once. The chain couples TRBV5-4 to TRBJ2-7; tentative D call: TRBD2 (6 bases). The sequencing input was PBMCs. The receptor was isolated from a girl aged 2 to 10 in good health and CMV-seronegative. The CDR3 loop reads CASSLGGRSYEQYF. CDR3 DNA: TGTGCCAGCAGCTTGGGAGGGAGGTCCTACGAGCAGTACTTC.